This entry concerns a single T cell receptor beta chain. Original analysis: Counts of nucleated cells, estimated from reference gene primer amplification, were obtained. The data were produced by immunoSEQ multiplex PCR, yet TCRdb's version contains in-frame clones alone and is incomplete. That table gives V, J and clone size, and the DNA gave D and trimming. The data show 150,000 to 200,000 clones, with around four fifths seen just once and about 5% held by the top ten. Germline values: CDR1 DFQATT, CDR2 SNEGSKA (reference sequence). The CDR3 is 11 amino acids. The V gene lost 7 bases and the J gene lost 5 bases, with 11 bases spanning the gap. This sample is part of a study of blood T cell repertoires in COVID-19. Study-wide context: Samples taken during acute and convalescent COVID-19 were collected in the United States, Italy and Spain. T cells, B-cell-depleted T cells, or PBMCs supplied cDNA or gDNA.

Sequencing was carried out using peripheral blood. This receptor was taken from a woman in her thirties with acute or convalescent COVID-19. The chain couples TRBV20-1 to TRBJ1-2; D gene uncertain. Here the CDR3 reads CSVSGDYGYTF. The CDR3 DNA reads TGCAGTGTGAGCGGGGATTATGGCTACACCTTC.